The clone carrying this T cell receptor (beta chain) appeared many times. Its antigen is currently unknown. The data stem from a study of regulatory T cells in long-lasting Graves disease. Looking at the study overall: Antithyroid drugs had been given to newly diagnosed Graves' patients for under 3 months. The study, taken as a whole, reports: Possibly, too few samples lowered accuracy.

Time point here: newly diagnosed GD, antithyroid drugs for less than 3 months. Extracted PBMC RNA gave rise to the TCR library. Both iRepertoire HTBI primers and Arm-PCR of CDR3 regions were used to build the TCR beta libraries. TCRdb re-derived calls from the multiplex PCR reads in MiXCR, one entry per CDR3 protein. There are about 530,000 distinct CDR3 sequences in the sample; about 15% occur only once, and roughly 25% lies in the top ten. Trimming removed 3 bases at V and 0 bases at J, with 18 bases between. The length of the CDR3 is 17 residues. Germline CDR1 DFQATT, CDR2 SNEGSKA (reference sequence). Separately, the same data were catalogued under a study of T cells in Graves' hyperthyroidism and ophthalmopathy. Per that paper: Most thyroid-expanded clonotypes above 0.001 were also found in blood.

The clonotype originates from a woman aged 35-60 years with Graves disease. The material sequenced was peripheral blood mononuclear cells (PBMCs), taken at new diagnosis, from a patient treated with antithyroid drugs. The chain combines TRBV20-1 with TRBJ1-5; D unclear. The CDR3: CSASFRLSKDSNQPQHF. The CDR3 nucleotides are TGCAGTGCTAGTTTCCGCTTGAGTAAAGATAGCAATCAGCCCCAGCATTTT.